A single sample is the source of the 24 T cell receptor beta chains below, sequenced in a study of chemoradiotherapy in HPV16-positive cancers. Repertoires were generated with immunoSEQ multiplex PCR, while TCRdb's copy carries only in-frame clones and drops some. The sample lists 23,000 or so clones, more than 85% occurring once. The source was blood, collected from a patient who underwent chemoradiotherapy. The receptors were gathered from a human donor with HPV-associated anogenital cancer.

This clone was counted a single time. This chain links TRBV27 with TRBJ1-3; D uncertain. There are 13 residues in the CDR3. Germline V gene data show CDR1 as MNHEY and CDR2 as SMNVEV (reference sequence). The V and J ends lost 6 bases and 0 bases respectively, with 6 bases between them. The CDR3 DNA follows: TGTGCCAGCAGGGGTTCCTCTGGAAACACCATATATTTT. Translation gives CASRGSSGNTIYF.

The V call is TRBV6-5, the J call TRBJ2-2, with 10 nucleotides matching TRBD2. This CDR3 is 14 amino acids long. Germline V gives CDR1 MNHEY, CDR2 SVGAGI. V was clipped by 6 bases and J by 4 bases; unmatched bases: 2. The CDR3, as DNA: TGTGCCAGCAGCTGGACTAGCGGCACCGGGGAGCTGTTTTTT. Its translation: CASSWTSGTGELFF.

This chain links TRBV29-1 with TRBJ2-3, with a weak D call TRBD1 (6 bases). The germline V and J ends were trimmed by 2 bases and 4 bases, with 7 bases remaining between them. Looked up from germline, CDR1 is SQVTM and CDR2 is ANQGSEA. The length of the CDR3 is 12 residues. In DNA form, the CDR3 reads TGCAGCGTTGAAACAGGGTCAGATACGCAGTATTTT. Translating gives CSVETGSDTQYF.

This chain connects TRBV19 to TRBJ1-1; D not certain. The CDR3 sequence is 14 residues long. The V and J ends lost 2 bases and 4 bases respectively, with 11 bases between them. CDR1 and CDR2 from the germline V gene are LNHDA and SQIVND (reference sequence). DNA of the CDR3: TGTGCCAGTAGTATAAGAGACGGGAGCACTGAAGCTTTCTTT. It encodes CASSIRDGSTEAFF. The whole variable domain, filled in from reference TRBV19 and TRBJ1-1, reads DGGITQSPKYLFRKEGQNVTLSCEQNLNHDAMYWYRQDPGQGLRLIYYSQIVNDFQKGDIAEGYSVSREKKESFPLTVTSAQKNPTAFYLCASSIRDGSTEAFFGQGTRLTVV.

The chain is built from TRBV5-8 and TRBJ1-1; D perhaps matches TRBD1 (5 bases). Germline assignment: CDR1 SGHTS and CDR2 YDEGEE. This CDR3 comprises 19 residues. Trimming removed 4 bases from V and 0 bases from J, with 25 bases in between. CDR3 in amino acids: CASSRDRVISVVMNTEAFF. The DNA of the CDR3 is TGTGCCAGCAGCAGGGACCGAGTCATATCCGTCGTTATGAACACTGAAGCTTTCTTT. Full variable domain (outside the CDR3, taken from reference TRBV5-8 and TRBJ1-1): EAGVTQSPTHLIKTRGQQATLRCSPISGHTSVYWYQQALGLGLQFLLWYDEGEERNRGNFPPRFSGRQFPNYSSELNVNALELEDSALYLCASSRDRVISVVMNTEAFFGQGTRLTVV.

The V call is TRBV6-1, the J call TRBJ1-5; the D gene is possibly TRBD1 (6 bases). V was shortened by 1 base and J by 0 bases, with 10 bases between the two germline ends. The CDR3 covers 16 residues. Germline CDR1 reads MNHNS; CDR2 reads SASEGT. CDR3 in amino acids: CASSEEGTYSNQPQHF. DNA of the CDR3: TGTGCCAGCAGTGAAGAAGGGACATATAGCAATCAGCCCCAGCATTTT.

This chain uses TRBV28 with TRBJ2-7, with 7 bases that match TRBD2. This CDR3 comprises 14 residues. The V gene's germline CDR1 is MDHEN and CDR2 SYDVKM. V was clipped by 5 bases and J by 1 base; unmatched bases: 5. The CDR3 here is CASSVQGGSYEQYF. CDR3 DNA: TGTGCCAGCAGTGTCCAGGGAGGGTCCTACGAGCAGTACTTC.

With respect to this clone: Germline is not matched at one junction end, which may reflect a read error. V usage is TRBV6-1 and J usage is TRBJ2-4, with TRBD2 as a possible D gene (5 bases). The length of the CDR3 is 11 residues. Per germline, CDR1 MNHNS and CDR2 SASEGT. Written as DNA, the CDR3 is TGTGCCAGCAGTGAATCGAGTAGCGCGAACTTC. It encodes CASSESSSANF.

This sequence joins TRBV5-4 and TRBJ1-1; 9 nucleotides match TRBD1. The CDR3 spans 13 residues. The germline V gene encodes CDR1 SGHNT and CDR2 YYREEE (reference sequence). The V and J ends lost 4 bases and 8 bases, in that order; junction bases with no gene match: 6. The CDR3 DNA is TGTGCCAGCAGCGCGGGACAGGGAGGAGAAGCTTTCTTT. Amino acids: CASSAGQGGEAFF. Drawing the rest from reference TRBV5-4 and TRBJ1-1, the complete variable domain is ETGVTQSPTHLIKTRGQQVTLRCSSQSGHNTVSWYQQALGQGPQFIFQYYREEENGRGNFPPRFSGLQFPNYSSELNVNALELDDSALYLCASSAGQGGEAFFGQGTRLTVV.

The chain joins TRBV5-6 to TRBJ2-2; D perhaps matches TRBD1 (6 bases). The CDR3 is made up of 14 amino acids. Trimming removed 3 bases at V and 4 bases at J, with 10 bases between. Germline V gene lookup returns CDR1 SGHDT and CDR2 YYEEEE. The DNA for the CDR3 is TGTGCCAGCAGCTCCAGGGGAATCACCGGGGAGCTGTTTTTT. Its translation: CASSSRGITGELFF.

This clone showed up just once. The rearrangement links TRBV18 to TRBJ1-2, with 7 bases matching TRBD1. The trim removed 1 base at V and 3 bases at J, leaving 14 bases unmatched. The CDR3 consists of 18 residues. Per germline, CDR1 KGHSH and CDR2 LQKENI. The CDR3 is CASSPRTGQLEFDYGYTF. The DNA of the CDR3 is TGTGCCAGCTCACCACGGACAGGCCAATTAGAATTTGACTATGGCTACACCTTC. Full variable domain (outside the CDR3, taken from reference TRBV18 and TRBJ1-2): NAGVMQNPRHLVRRRGQEARLRCSPMKGHSHVYWYRQLPEEGLKFMVYLQKENIIDESGMPKERFSAEFPKEGPSILRIQQVVRGDSAAYFCASSPRTGQLEFDYGYTFGSGTRLTVV.

The CDR3 sequence: CASSLGLMDEQFF. Here the CDR3 DNA reads TGTGCCAGCAGCTTAGGGCTTATGGATGAGCAGTTCTTC. This rearrangement joins TRBV7-6 to TRBJ2-1; D is ambiguous. The germline gives CDR1 SGHVS, CDR2 FNYEAQ. The CDR3 runs to 13 residues. Trimming cost V 1 base and J 8 bases, with 9 bases left between them.

V usage is TRBV9 and J usage is TRBJ2-2; 13 positions match TRBD2. Germline values: CDR1 SGDLS, CDR2 YYNGEE. Trimming removed 3 bases from V and 4 bases from J; junction bases left unmatched: 3. This CDR3 is 16 amino acids long. The CDR3 region is CASSAGLAGATGELFF. DNA for the CDR3: TGTGCCAGCAGCGCCGGACTAGCGGGAGCCACCGGGGAGCTGTTTTTT.

J is TRBJ1-2 and V is TRBV7-2, with unresolved D. V was clipped by 3 bases and J by 2 bases, with 4 bases between them. The CDR3 sequence is 12 residues long. The germline V gene encodes CDR1 SGHTA and CDR2 FQGNSA. CDR3 sequence reads: CASSLRNYGYTF. The CDR3 nucleotides read TGTGCCAGCAGCTTGCGGAACTATGGCTACACCTTC.

The chain links TRBV7-2 to TRBJ2-5, with D possibly being TRBD1 (6 bases). Germline CDR1 and CDR2: SGHTA and FQGNSA. The V end was cut by 5 bases, the J end by 1 base, with 14 bases between. This CDR3 contains 15 residues. CDR3 residues: CASSVLRTAQETQYF. The CDR3 DNA is TGTGCCAGCAGCGTCCTCCGGACAGCCCAAGAGACCCAGTACTTC.

This sequence joins TRBV9 and TRBJ1-1; the D is unclear. CDR3 length equals 11 residues. Trimming cost V 1 base and J 11 bases, with 9 bases left between them. Germline CDR1 SGDLS, CDR2 YYNGEE. CDR3 DNA sequence: TGTGCCAGCAGCGTAACAAGGCCCGCTTTCTTT. Amino acid sequence: CASSVTRPAFF.

The chain employs TRBV7-2 and TRBJ2-3; 8 bases agree with TRBD2. The CDR3 extends over 16 amino acids. V lost 5 bases and J lost 1; bases outside the gene matches: 8. Germline loops: CDR1 SGHTA, CDR2 FQGNSA. The CDR3 region has the DNA TGTGCCAGCAGCCCTCAAGCGGGAGCGGGCACAGATACGCAGTATTTT. It is translated as CASSPQAGAGTDTQYF.

The V call is TRBV4-3, the J call TRBJ2-3; TRBD2 matches at 7 bases. CDR1 and CDR2 (germline): LGHNA, YSLEER. This CDR3 is built from 16 residues. V shed 6 bases and J 2 bases; nucleotides not matched to a gene: 11. The CDR3 loop reads CASRRDVGGVTDTQYF. The CDR3 DNA is TGCGCCAGCAGGCGGGACGTGGGGGGGGTCACAGATACGCAGTATTTT.

This chain links TRBV25-1 with TRBJ1-6, with D possibly being TRBD1 (5 bases). This CDR3 has 14 residues. Germline CDR1 MGHDK, CDR2 SYGVNS. V lost 5 bases and J 6 bases, leaving 11 bases between the germline ends. CDR3 protein: CASSIAGTNSPLHF. CDR3 coding DNA: TGTGCCAGCAGTATCGCCGGGACTAATTCACCCCTCCACTTT.

The CDR3 DNA sequence: TGCGCCAGCAGCTTCTTTAACACCGGGGAGCTGTTTTTT. It specifies CASSFFNTGELFF. This chain links TRBV5-1 with TRBJ2-2; D gene ambiguous. The CDR3 sequence is 13 residues long. Trimming cost V 2 bases and J 2 bases, with 4 bases left between them. In germline, CDR1 is SGHRS, CDR2 YFSETQ.

V and J are TRBV6-5 and TRBJ2-7, with D perhaps TRBD1 (5 bases). The CDR3 contains 15 residues. V dropped 6 bases and J dropped 0 bases, with 15 bases sitting between them. In germline, CDR1 is MNHEY, CDR2 SVGAGI. In nucleotides, the CDR3 is TGTGCCAGCAGGTCGGATCCGACAGTCTCCTACGAGCAGTACTTC. Translation gives CASRSDPTVSYEQYF.

This rearrangement joins TRBV7-8 to TRBJ1-5, with 10 bases fitting TRBD1. This CDR3 comprises 15 residues. V dropped 5 bases and J dropped 6; count of bases not matched to a gene: 7. CDR1 is SGHVS and CDR2 is FQNEAQ in the germline V gene. Here the CDR3 DNA reads TGTGCCAGCAGCCCCTACGGACAGGGGGGTCAGCCCCAGCATTTT. It is translated as CASSPYGQGGQPQHF.

The chain couples TRBV7-6 to TRBJ2-1; D is undetermined. The CDR3 has 12 amino acids. Germline CDR1 is SGHVS and CDR2 is FNYEAQ. The V gene lost 5 bases and the J gene lost 7 bases, with 9 bases spanning the gap. The CDR3 sequence: CASSPLENEQFF. The CDR3 DNA reads as TGTGCCAGCAGCCCCCTTGAGAATGAGCAGTTCTTC.

V gene TRBV6-5 combines with J gene TRBJ2-5; D is ambiguous. In germline, CDR1 is MNHEY, CDR2 SVGAGI. The ends were cut back, 7 bases at V and 5 bases at J, with 14 bases in the middle. The CDR3 covers 13 residues. CDR3: CASTPTQGETQYF. DNA for the CDR3: TGTGCCAGCACCCCGACGCAAGGGGAGACCCAGTACTTC.